Listed below are T cell receptor beta chains from one sample, sequenced in a study of blood T cell repertoires in COVID-19. Method: immunoSEQ multiplex PCR; TCRdb's copy keeps in-frame clones and lacks some. The profile shows 90,000 to 110,000 clones, about three quarters of them singletons. The specimen was peripheral blood. All receptors come from a woman in her sixties or seventies with acute or convalescent COVID-19. CDR3s include the opening cysteine and the closing phenylalanine or tryptophan. D genes are given only for firm matches. Size values are once, few and many counts, or a class for expanded clones, and some rows have none.

d_call	v_call	j_call	clone_size	cdr3_length	cdr3_nt	cdr3_aa
NA	TRBV6-2/TRBV6-3	TRBJ1-5	NA	15	TGTGCCAGCAGTTACTCCTCACAGTCCAATCAGCCCCAGCATTTT	CASSYSSQSNQPQHF
TRBD2	TRBV18	TRBJ2-1	NA	18	TGTGCCAGCTCACCACGCTTAGCGCGAGCGGGGGGGGACAATGAGCAGTTCTTC	CASSPRLARAGGDNEQFF
NA	TRBV5-1	TRBJ2-7	NA	13	TGCGCCAGCAGCCTTCAGGGGAGCTACGAGCAGTACTTC	CASSLQGSYEQYF
NA	TRBV14	TRBJ2-3	NA	14	TGTGCCAGCAGCCAAGTAGGGGCGGCGCATACGCAGTATTTT	CASSQVGAAHTQYF
TRBD1	TRBV20-1	TRBJ1-5	NA	16	TGCAGTGCTAGTGGCAGGGGGACCTATAGCAATCAGCCCCAGCATTTT	CSASGRGTYSNQPQHF
TRBD2	TRBV6-4	TRBJ2-3	NA	16	TGTGCCAGCAGCCCCAAGGCTAGCGGGGAGGGAGATACGCAGTATTTT	CASSPKASGEGDTQYF
NA	TRBV13	TRBJ1-4	NA	17	TGTGCCAGCAGCTTAGCCGGGAGGTGGGCAACTAATGAAAAACTGTTTTTT	CASSLAGRWATNEKLFF
TRBD1	TRBV6-6	TRBJ2-3	NA	16	TGTGCCAGCAGTGGAACCGGGACAGCTAGCACAGATACGCAGTATTTT	CASSGTGTASTDTQYF
TRBD1	TRBV27	TRBJ2-3	few	16	TGTGCCAGCCTCGGAGGACAGGCGAGGGGTTCAGATACGCAGTATTTT	CASLGGQARGSDTQYF
NA	TRBV15	TRBJ1-4	few	14	TGTGCCACCAGCAGAGTTGGAGGGAAGGAAAAACTGTTTTTT	CATSRVGGKEKLFF
TRBD1	TRBV9	TRBJ1-2	NA	16	TGTGCCAGCAGCGCATACAGGGGGCGGCCGAACTATGGCTACACCTTC	CASSAYRGRPNYGYTF
TRBD1	TRBV5-5	TRBJ2-7	NA	13	TGTGCCACCTCCCCGACAGGGGCCTACGAGCAGTACTTC	CATSPTGAYEQYF
NA	TRBV5-1	TRBJ1-1	NA	14	TGCGCCAGCAGCTTGGGAGGGGGTTGGACTGAAGCTTTCTTT	CASSLGGGWTEAFF
NA	TRBV4-1	TRBJ2-7	once	11	TGCGCCAGCAGCCAAGCTTACGAGCAGTACTTC	CASSQAYEQYF
TRBD2	TRBV27	TRBJ2-2	NA	17	TGTGCCAGCAGAGGTTGGGTAGCGGGGCTGAACACCGGGGAGCTGTTTTTT	CASRGWVAGLNTGELFF
NA	TRBV30	TRBJ1-5	few	15	TGTGCCTGGAGTGCCCTGGACACGAGCAATCAGCCCCAGCATTTT	CAWSALDTSNQPQHF
NA	TRBV5-4	TRBJ2-5	NA	14	TGTGCCAGCAGCTTACTACAAAACCAAGAGACCCAGTACTTC	CASSLLQNQETQYF
NA	TRBV20-1	TRBJ1-4	NA	11	TGCAGTGCTAGCATTAATGAAAAACTGTTTTTT	CSASINEKLFF
NA	TRBV27	TRBJ1-4	NA	13	TGTGCCAGCAGCCCGAAATCACGGGAAAAACTGTTTTTT	CASSPKSREKLFF
TRBD1	TRBV2	TRBJ1-2	many	15	TGTGCCAGCAGGGACGGACAGGGGCCACGCTATGGCTACACCTTC	CASRDGQGPRYGYTF
NA	TRBV6-1	TRBJ1-2	NA	12	TGTGCCAGCAGTAGAAGGGGGTATGGCTACACCTTC	CASSRRGYGYTF
NA	TRBV19	TRBJ2-2	few	15	TGTGCCAGTAGTACCGCGCGGAGGGACACCGGGGAGCTGTTTTTT	CASSTARRDTGELFF
NA	TRBV27	TRBJ1-2	NA	20	TGTGCCAGCAGTTCGTACCCGGGACACTCAAAAAGTGAGTCTAACTATGGCTACACCTTC	CASSSYPGHSKSESNYGYTF
NA	TRBV5-4	TRBJ1-1	many	13	TGTGCCAGCAGCCGCGCGACTGGAACTGAAGCTTTCTTT	CASSRATGTEAFF
NA	TRBV18	TRBJ2-7	NA	14	TGTGCCAGCTCACCTTGGGAGAGCTCCTACGAGCAGTACTTC	CASSPWESSYEQYF
TRBD2	TRBV29-1	TRBJ2-3	NA	14	TGCAGCGTTGACCTAGCGGGGGAGGCAGATACGCAGTATTTT	CSVDLAGEADTQYF
TRBD1	TRBV5-1	TRBJ1-6	few	12	TGCGCCAGCAGGGACAGGGACTCACCCCTCCACTTT	CASRDRDSPLHF
NA	TRBV29-1	TRBJ1-1	few	13	TGCAGCGTTGAACGGGGGGCTGGCACTGAAGCTTTCTTT	CSVERGAGTEAFF
NA	TRBV7-2	TRBJ1-3	NA	16	TGTGCCAGCAGCGCAGACAGTTCAGCGTCTGGAAACACCATATATTTT	CASSADSSASGNTIYF
NA	TRBV5-5	TRBJ1-1	NA	15	TGTGCCAGCAGAATACAGGGTATTAGTGGCACTGAAGCTTTCTTT	CASRIQGISGTEAFF
TRBD1	TRBV7-6	TRBJ2-3	NA	19	TGTGCCAGCAGCTTAGTGGCCGTAGGATGGACAGGCAATCCAGATACGCAGTATTTT	CASSLVAVGWTGNPDTQYF
NA	TRBV18	TRBJ2-7	many	15	TGTGCCAGCTCCCAATCGGACCAGGGGAATTACGAGCAGTACTTC	CASSQSDQGNYEQYF
TRBD2	TRBV18	TRBJ2-7	NA	13	TGTGCCAGCTCAAGGACGGGAGGTTACGAGCAGTACTTC	CASSRTGGYEQYF
TRBD1	TRBV6-2/TRBV6-3	TRBJ2-2	NA	17	TGTGCCAGCAGTTACGGGGATCGGACAGGGCGATCCGGGGAGCTGTTTTTT	CASSYGDRTGRSGELFF
NA	TRBV6-1	TRBJ2-3	NA	14	TGTGCCAGCAGTGAGGGGGGATACACAGATACGCAGTATTTT	CASSEGGYTDTQYF